Each of the 20 T cell receptor beta chains below was sequenced from the same sample in a study of healthy donors' naive CD4 and CD8 T cells (dated by TCRdb to between 2014 and 2016). The sequencer was a 454 GS FLX Titanium. TCR libraries were built from roughly 500 ng of total RNA with a previously published linear amplification protocol. Starting from the raw public reads, TCRdb applied fastp trimming at Q25, assembled clones with MiXCR and retained in-frame beta chains. Entries are consolidated by CDR3 protein sequence, retaining the most common genes and DNA. The sample data list approximately 180,000 distinct CDR3 sequences, and 65% to 75% of these were observed just once. Together, the top ten hold roughly 2.4% of the sample. What was sequenced was naive CD4+ and CD8+ T cells sorted from blood, pooled from several donors. Per the publication, the cell subset or site label means: FACS-sorted naive CD4+ (CD45RO-CD45RA+) and naive CD8+ (CD45RA+CD27bright) T cells. These receptors originate from a pool of human donors in good health; the sample pools cells from several healthy donors.

The gene calls are TRBV29-1 and TRBJ2-3, with 9 bases lining up with TRBD2. CDR3 length: 17 residues. CDR1 is SQVTM, CDR2 ANQGSEA, per germline. The CDR3: CSVDGTSKDGWTDTQYF. The CDR3 nucleotides are TGCAGTGTCGATGGGACTAGCAAAGATGGTTGGACAGATACGCAGTATTTT.

The chain has TRBV27 and TRBJ1-1; D unclear. Trimming stripped 7 bases from V and 6 bases from J, with 9 bases between. The CDR3 spans 11 residues. Looked up from germline, CDR1 is MNHEY and CDR2 is SMNVEV (reference sequence). For the CDR3, the DNA is TGTGCCAGCATCTTAGGGCCTGAAGCTTTCTTT. Amino acid sequence: CASILGPEAFF.

The genes are TRBV27 and TRBJ1-4; a weak D match, TRBD1 (6 bases). The CDR3 is made up of 15 amino acids. The germline V and J ends were trimmed by 5 bases and 6 bases, with 16 bases remaining between them. Per germline, CDR1 MNHEY and CDR2 SMNVEV (reference sequence). The DNA for the CDR3 is TGTGCCAGCAGTGGAGACCGGGACACCCATGAAAAACTGTTTTTT. Protein sequence: CASSGDRDTHEKLFF.

For the CDR3, the DNA is TGCAGCGTTGAAGGCAGGGACTCCTACGAGCAGTACTTC. Translated, it gives CSVEGRDSYEQYF. V is TRBV29-1 and J is TRBJ2-7; a weak D match, TRBD1 (5 bases). Trimming took 1 base from V and 0 from J, leaving 7 bases between them. The CDR3 has 13 residues. The germline CDR1 and CDR2 sequences are SQVTM and ANQGSEA.

The J gene is TRBJ2-5, the V gene TRBV5-6, with a weak D call TRBD2 (5 bases). The CDR3 has 15 residues. Trimming took 1 base from V and 0 from J, leaving 10 bases between them. CDR1 SGHDT and CDR2 YYEEEE come from the germline V gene. The CDR3 loop is CASSLPRRYQETQYF. In DNA, the CDR3 is TGTGCCAGCAGCTTGCCGCGGAGGTACCAAGAGACCCAGTACTTC.

The table lists this clonotype with a count of one. The chain has TRBV11-2 and TRBJ1-4; weak D call: TRBD1 (5 bases). The ends were cut back, 3 bases at V and 10 bases at J, with 9 bases in the middle. Germline-derived CDR1 and CDR2 are SGHAT and FQNNGV. The CDR3 is 12 residues long. The CDR3 spells CASSFTDRKLFF. The DNA of the CDR3 is TGTGCCAGCAGCTTCACCGACAGAAAACTGTTTTTT. Filled out from reference TRBV11-2 and TRBJ1-4, the complete variable domain reads EAGVAQSPRYKIIEKRQSVAFWCNPISGHATLYWYQQILGQGPKLLIQFQNNGVVDDSQLPKDRFSAERLKGVDSTLKIQPAKLEDSAVYLCASSFTDRKLFFGSGTQLSVL.

The J gene is TRBJ2-7, the V gene TRBV29-1; 7 bases match TRBD2. This CDR3 is 14 amino acids long. Germline-derived CDR1 and CDR2 are SQVTM and ANQGSEA. After removal of 3 bases from V and 1 base from J, the junction contained 6 bases not matched to a gene. CDR3 DNA sequence: TGCAGCGTTGAGGGCCTAGCGGAGTCCTACGAGCAGTACTTC. Protein: CSVEGLAESYEQYF.

The chain has TRBV6-2 or TRBV6-3 and TRBJ1-2; TRBD1 is a possible D gene (6 bases). CDR1 is MNHEY and CDR2 is SVGEGT in the germline V gene. The CDR3 runs 15 residues. V was trimmed by 2 bases and J by 6 bases, leaving 16 bases between them. CDR3 amino acids: CASSYEARQGHGYTF. For the CDR3, the DNA is TGTGCCAGCAGTTACGAGGCGCGGCAGGGGCATGGCTACACCTTC.

V and J are TRBV6-4 and TRBJ2-7; 8 bases are shared with TRBD1. The germline gives CDR1 MRHNA, CDR2 SNTAGT. Trimming at V came to 4 bases and at J to 3 bases, leaving 5 bases not matched to a gene. This CDR3 is 14 amino acids long. Here the CDR3 reads CASSGLTGVYEQYF. CDR3 nucleotide sequence: TGTGCCAGCAGTGGATTGACAGGGGTCTACGAGCAGTACTTC.

This clonotype was detected only once. The gene calls are TRBV5-1 and TRBJ2-7; D call uncertain. V lost 3 bases and J lost 3, with 10 bases in between. The CDR3 is made up of 13 amino acids. Germline V gene sequence: CDR1 SGHRS, CDR2 YFSETQ. The CDR3 nucleotides are TGCGCCAGCAGCTACCGACTGGACTACGAGCAGTACTTC. Residues: CASSYRLDYEQYF.

This chain joins TRBV12-3 or TRBV12-4 and TRBJ2-6, with a weak D call TRBD2 (6 bases). V was shortened by 6 bases and J by 12 bases, with 21 bases between the two germline ends. The CDR3 is 15 amino acids. CDR3 loop: CASSPGWGVVRVLTF. DNA for the CDR3: TGTGCCAGCAGCCCAGGGTGGGGGGTCGTCCGCGTCCTGACTTTC.

The V gene is TRBV29-1, the J gene TRBJ1-1; 8 positions match TRBD1. The J segment lost 1 base and the V segment lost 3 bases, leaving 7 bases of the junction unmatched. From germline, CDR1 is SQVTM and CDR2 ANQGSEA. This CDR3 region has 15 residues. CDR3 sequence (DNA): TGCAGCGTTGATGAGACAGGGGCCCAGAACACTGAAGCTTTCTTT. Translating gives CSVDETGAQNTEAFF.

The V and J genes are TRBV20-1 and TRBJ2-3, with D tentatively TRBD2 (5 bases). The CDR3 spans 12 residues. CDR1 DFQATT and CDR2 SNEGSKA come from the germline V gene (reference sequence). The V end was cut by 3 bases, the J end by 5 bases, with 9 bases between. The CDR3 is CSASSGIDTQYF. The CDR3 DNA sequence: TGCAGTGCTAGTTCGGGAATAGATACGCAGTATTTT.

The rearrangement uses TRBV6-5 and TRBJ2-5, with D uncertain. The CDR3 has 15 amino acids. Germline loops: CDR1 MNHEY, CDR2 SVGAGI. Deletions cut 5 bases from V and 5 bases from J, with 18 bases between. CDR3 bases: TGTGCCAGCAGTCTCTCGGGTCGAGGAAGGGAGACCCAGTACTTC. Encoded protein: CASSLSGRGRETQYF.

The chain carries TRBV29-1 and TRBJ2-2, with D possibly TRBD1 on 5 matching bases. The CDR3 covers 12 residues. Germline V gene lookup returns CDR1 SQVTM and CDR2 ANQGSEA. V gave up 7 bases and J gave up 6 bases, with 12 bases separating them. CDR3 nucleotide sequence: TGCAGCGCCCTCAAGGGGCCCGGGGAGCTGTTTTTT. The encoded protein is CSALKGPGELFF.

This clonotype came up a few times. The rearrangement uses TRBV10-3 and TRBJ2-5; 10 bases are shared with TRBD2. V shed 2 bases and J 4 bases; nucleotides not matched to a gene: 1. The CDR3 length is 14 residues. Germline V gene sequence: CDR1 ENHRY, CDR2 SYGVKD. The CDR3 reads CAISELAGVETQYF. DNA of the CDR3: TGTGCCATCAGTGAGCTAGCGGGAGTAGAGACCCAGTACTTC.

The rearrangement links TRBV20-1 to TRBJ2-5; no definite D call. CDR1 DFQATT and CDR2 SNEGSKA come from the germline V gene (reference sequence). V lost 4 bases, J lost 2 bases, and 11 bases lay in between. The CDR3 is 13 amino acids. CDR3: CSANEGPQETQYF. DNA for the CDR3: TGCAGTGCTAATGAAGGGCCACAAGAGACCCAGTACTTC.

The chain has TRBV29-1 and TRBJ1-1; no definite D call. Germline values: CDR1 SQVTM, CDR2 ANQGSEA. The length of the CDR3 is 10 residues. Between the trimmed V and J ends, which lost 4 bases and 10 bases, there was a span of 10 bases. In DNA, the CDR3 is TGCAGCGTTGTTGGGCGCGTAGCTTTCTTT. It encodes CSVVGRVAFF.

This chain connects TRBV2 to TRBJ2-1; 11 bases align to TRBD1. This CDR3 is built from 14 residues. Trimming took 6 bases from V and 10 from J; bases not matched to a gene: 8. In germline, CDR1 is SNHLY, CDR2 FYNNEI. The CDR3 nucleotides are TGTGCCAGCAGCCCCGGACAGGGGGCAGGAGAGCAGTTCTTC. Its translation: CASSPGQGAGEQFF.

This sequence joins TRBV6-5 and TRBJ1-5; D is ambiguous. CDR1 is MNHEY, CDR2 SVGAGI, per germline. This CDR3 has 15 amino acids. With 0 bases removed from V and 1 base from J, the gap between germline ends came to 7 bases. The CDR3, as DNA: TGTGCCAGCAGTTACTCTGGGTTGAGCAATCAGCCCCAGCATTTT. As protein: CASSYSGLSNQPQHF.